This entry lists 4 T cell receptor beta chains sequenced from one sample in a study of CD8 T cells in ankylosing spondylitis (dated by TCRdb to 2017 to 2019). The library was made by 5' RACE. Sequencing relied on an Illumina HiSeq 2500. In TCRdb, the public reads were trimmed at Q25 with fastp and aligned with MiXCR, with productive beta chains retained. Each entry merges the rows of one CDR3 protein and shows their most common DNA and genes. The sample table lists around 180,000 distinct CDR3 sequences, 15% to 20% of them with a count of one. The top ten hold more than 3.5% of the sample. Material: blood, either unsorted or a sorted T cell fraction (not recorded which). The receptors here all came from a male donor aged 5 to 29 with ankylosing spondylitis or in good health (not recorded which). Donor details come from another sample of the same person, matched by shared clones.

The chain links TRBV12-3 or TRBV12-4 to TRBJ2-7; the D is unclear. The CDR3 covers 15 residues. The V and J ends lost 1 base and 7 bases respectively, with 17 bases between them. The CDR3 DNA is TGTGCCAGCAGTTTAGGTGGCCGAAAGGCAGGAGAGCAGTACTTC. This encodes CASSLGGRKAGEQYF.

This clonotype was seen ten or more times. The CDR3 here is CASSMEASGRSMNEQFF. Here the CDR3 DNA reads TGTGCCAGTAGTATGGAGGCTAGCGGGAGATCTATGAATGAGCAGTTCTTC. V gene TRBV19 combines with J gene TRBJ2-1; 10 nucleotides match TRBD2. The CDR3 totals 17 residues. J lost 7 bases, V lost 3 bases, and 12 bases had no gene match. Germline CDR1 is LNHDA and CDR2 is SQIVND (reference sequence).

This clonotype has at least ten counts. The chain uses TRBV20-1 and TRBJ2-3, with D hard to call. V lost 6 bases, J lost 7 bases, and 20 bases lay in between. CDR1 DFQATT and CDR2 SNEGSKA come from the germline V gene (reference sequence). CDR3 length equals 14 residues. CDR3 sequence: CSATSRRHSNTQYF. CDR3 bases: TGCAGTGCCACCTCTAGGCGGCACAGTAATACGCAGTATTTT.

This clonotype was observed at least ten times. The V call is TRBV12-3 or TRBV12-4, the J call TRBJ2-1, with TRBD2 matching over 8 bases. V was pared by 6 bases and J by 7 bases, with 8 bases of the junction left unmatched. The CDR3 is 14 residues long. For the CDR3, the DNA is TGTGCCAGCAGAGGAGCGGGAGAGGTAAATGAGCAGTTCTTC. Amino acid sequence: CASRGAGEVNEQFF.